This TCR beta chain stems from a study of blood T cells in healthy people across ages (dated by TCRdb to 2013 to 2016). Regarding the study in general: In model experiments, template switching captured roughly one uniquely barcoded TCR beta cDNA molecule for every two T cells. The study measured age-related changes in TCR beta repertoire diversity using deep sequencing normalized with unique cDNA molecular identifiers. Donors were grouped into four age groups: young (average roughly 17 years), middle-aged (under 40), aged (62) and long-lived (approximately 78). Donors of different ages were randomly distributed across sequencing lanes to avoid experimental bias. Using the same blood draw, the study looked at two additional independent replicas of 1 million unique cDNA reads for two donors, one aged 18 to 29 and the other aged 80 or older.

The roughly 39 donors, aged about 6 to 100 years, were systemically healthy Caucasian individuals from Russia. Each donor gave 9.5 to 10 milliliters of peripheral blood, drawn into EDTA-treated Vacutainer tubes. Ficoll-Paque density-gradient centrifugation was used to isolate PBMCs, with at least 7 million per sample. Total RNA was extracted from PBMCs with Trizol reagent, with at least 5 micrograms obtained per sample. For every donor, flow cytometry on a PBMC aliquot measured the percentage of naive CD45RAhigh/CD27high T cells. Broad study findings and their caveats: Observed TCR beta diversity correlated strongly with the percentage of naive T cells measured by flow cytometry. Compared with the aged group, the long-lived group had more naive CD4+ T cells, fewer expanded clones and increased TCR diversity, a pattern suggesting age selection. As age increased, observed TCR beta diversity per million T cells dropped in a roughly linear way, and a significant reduction was already evident by age 40. Because donor CMV infection status was unknown, age-related changes in expanded clonotypes were potentially confounded. Conclusive comparison of naive and antigen-experienced compartments was prevented by the profiling of bulk unsorted PBMCs. Estimates of total diversity based on one million sequenced T cells were regarded as lower bounds and as underestimates.

Via the germline V gene (reference sequence), CDR1 is DFQATT and CDR2 SNEGSKA. The CDR3 starts with the cysteine, ends with the phenylalanine, and has 16 residues. Just the 48-base CDR3 DNA is kept, in frame starting at base 1. Trimming costs V 3 bases and J 1 base, and their ends lie 19 bases apart. About this clonotype: No cognate antigen has been identified for it. Base qualities are missing; no much larger clone stands one base away.

The receptor library was made with 5' RACE. A second PCR of roughly 7 to 12 cycles was run with a J-beta primer mix and a sample-barcoded 5' primer. Each TCR beta cDNA molecule received a unique molecular identifier from a template-switch 5' adaptor carrying 12 random nucleotides. Each sample yielded at least 2.5 million CDR3-containing paired-end reads. All of the RNA was converted into first-strand cDNA using the Mint cDNA synthesis kit, with a TRBC-specific oligonucleotide serving as the primer. Following uracil-DNA glycosylase treatment, a first 18-cycle PCR with universal primers M1SS and BC2_uni_R was performed on all cDNA. The study's processing was this. Each sample was normalized by randomly selecting 1 million high-quality reads, each carrying a distinct molecular identifier. Reads with shared molecular identifiers were discarded instead of being binned into consensus sequences. MiTCR, with a Q25 quality threshold and the strictest error-elimination algorithm, was used for CDR3 identification, clonotype clustering and error correction. A nonparametric unseen species model with Euler transformation was used to estimate lower-bound total TCR beta diversity. TCRdb ran its own pipeline on the public reads, namely fastp trimming at Q25 and MiXCR clone calling, and kept in-frame beta chains. One record per CDR3 amino acid sequence lists the most common genes and DNA. For this entry, the V and J calls and clone size follow TCRdb and not the study's own pipeline. The sample table shows over 1,500,000 distinct CDR3 sequences, and around 40% are seen once. The ten largest clones take up 23% of the sample.

The rearranged chain carries TRBV20-1 and TRBJ2-7; the D gene is perhaps TRBD1 or TRBD2, as each covers 5 bases. Sequenced sample: blood. This clonotype originated in a human donor in good health. The DNA is as follows: TGCAGTGCTAGTAGGGGAATGAGGGCATCGTCCTACGAGCAGTACTTC. This codes for CSASRGMRASSYEQYF.